This T cell receptor beta chain originates from a study of T-cell memory formation after mild COVID-19. Each CDR3 protein gets one entry after TCRdb re-called the 5' RACE reads with MiXCR. Among a few hundred thousand distinct CDR3 sequences listed, around 28% were seen once. The ends were cut back, 3 bases at V and 5 bases at J, with 10 bases in the middle. The CDR3 consists of 13 residues. The origin of this receptor is an adult woman who had mild COVID-19 (a few samples of this study predate the infection). Cell type and time point are not known. This chain uses TRBV12-3 or TRBV12-4 with TRBJ2-5; no clear D gene. Sequences were obtained from PBMCs or a T cell subset sorted from them (not recorded which). In nucleotides, the CDR3 is TGTGCCAGCAGTTTCCTGCGGATGGAGACCCAGTACTTC. This gives the protein CASSFLRMETQYF.